This T cell receptor beta chain was obtained from a study of siplizumab effects on memory and regulatory T cells. From germline, CDR1 is SGHNT and CDR2 YYREEE (reference sequence). Trimming left V 5 bases short and J 6 bases short, with 19 bases between. The CDR3 contains 15 residues. Profiling relied on immunoSEQ multiplex PCR, and the TCRdb table lists in-frame clones only, not all of them. Of about 52,000 clones listed, 95% to 97% are singletons. This receptor was identified in a human donor in good health. The sequenced material came from naive CD4+ T cells sorted from blood. The gene calls are TRBV5-4 and TRBJ2-3, with D perhaps matching TRBD1 (5 bases). CDR3: CASRADNRAIDTQYF. CDR3 nucleotide sequence: TGTGCCAGCAGGGCGGACAACCGTGCAATTGATACGCAGTATTTT.